Following are 2 T cell receptor beta chains from one sample sequenced in a study of spatial heterogeneity in lung cancer (dated by TCRdb to about 2019). Per the publication, the time point label means: sample taken at primary tumor resection. Library construction relied on 5' RACE. Sequencer: NextSeq 500. The public reads were quality trimmed at Q25 with fastp and then assembled into clones with MiXCR by TCRdb, keeping productive beta chains. Every entry covers one CDR3 protein and lists the most common genes and DNA from its rows. The sample records around 14,000 distinct CDR3 sequences, 3.6% of which are singletons. Clones ranked in the top ten supply 8.5% to 10% of the sample. Sequenced material: normal lung tissue next to the tumor, taken at surgery. These receptors were obtained from a male donor with early-stage non-small cell lung cancer.

This clonotype was seen repeatedly, ten times or more. The library was prepared for alpha chains; this beta chain is a stray read, so its frequency means little. The rearrangement uses TRBV9 and TRBJ1-5; no definite D call. The V and J ends lost 0 bases and 1 base respectively, with 5 bases between them. The CDR3 totals 14 residues. Germline V CDR1 and CDR2: SGDLS, YYNGEE. This CDR3 reads CASSVDGSNQPQHF. The DNA of the CDR3 is TGTGCCAGCAGCGTAGACGGAAGCAATCAGCCCCAGCATTTT.

This clonotype occurred many times. The library was designed around alpha chains, so this beta chain is a stray read whose abundance carries little weight. For the CDR3, the DNA is TGTGCCAGCAGTTACTCCTTAGCGGGAGGTGGGGAGCAGTACTTC. It encodes CASSYSLAGGGEQYF. This chain connects TRBV6-5 to TRBJ2-7; TRBD2 agrees at 10 bases. The CDR3 spans 15 residues. Trimming at V came to 0 bases and at J to 7 bases, leaving 6 bases not matched to a gene. Germline assignment: CDR1 MNHEY and CDR2 SVGAGI.